The rows below give T cell receptor beta chains drawn from one sample of a study of T cells in Graves' hyperthyroidism and ophthalmopathy. TCRdb redid the calling of the multiplex PCR reads with MiXCR, one entry per CDR3 protein. The sample lists about 320,000 distinct CDR3 sequences; roughly 15% were seen once. The sample taken for sequencing was blood. The receptors were gathered from a man aged 30 to 45 with Graves' hyperthyroidism. Both conserved end residues are part of each CDR3. D genes are given only for firm matches. Size is omitted from some rows. Given values are once, few, many or a class for expanded clones.

D gene	V gene	clone size	J gene	CDR3 DNA	CDR3 protein
TRBD2	TRBV5-8	few	TRBJ2-7	TGTGCCAGCAGCTTTCGGCGGGGGGTCGAGCAGTACTTC	CASSFRRGVEQYF
NA	TRBV13	many	TRBJ2-1	TGTGCCAGCAGCGTCCAAGGATTCGCCTACAATGAGCAGTTCTTC	CASSVQGFAYNEQFF
NA	TRBV6-2/TRBV6-3	many	TRBJ2-3	TGTGCCAGCACCCCCAGGACCGACACAGATACGCAGTATTTT	CASTPRTDTDTQYF
NA	TRBV28	many	TRBJ2-4	TGTGCCAGCAGTTCGTCCAGGGTATCCAAAAACATTCAGTACTTC	CASSSSRVSKNIQYF
NA	TRBV6-1	NA	TRBJ1-4	TGTGCCAGCAGTTCCGACTCTCTGGAGGATGAAAAACTGTTTTTT	CASSSDSLEDEKLFF
NA	TRBV30	many	TRBJ1-4	TGTGCCTGGAGTGTACCGGGAGAAAAACTGTTTTTT	CAWSVPGEKLFF
NA	TRBV5-6	many	TRBJ2-1	TGTGCCAGCAGCGCACTAGCAGTTGAGCAGTTCTTC	CASSALAVEQFF
NA	TRBV4-2	NA	TRBJ1-4	TGTGCCAGCAGCCCAAGATCGGACAGAAATGAAAAACTGTTTTTT	CASSPRSDRNEKLFF
TRBD1	TRBV12-3/TRBV12-4	NA	TRBJ2-1	TGTGCCAGCAGTTTAGTGTACGGGACAGGGGTTTATAGTGAGCAGTTCTTC	CASSLVYGTGVYSEQFF
TRBD2	TRBV2	many	TRBJ2-1	TGTGCCAGCAGGGCACTAGCGGGAGGGCGTAATGAGCAGTTCTTC	CASRALAGGRNEQFF
TRBD1	TRBV7-9	NA	TRBJ2-7	TGTGCCAGCAGCCGACAGGGTATAGGGCCCTCCGAGCAGTACTTC	CASSRQGIGPSEQYF
NA	TRBV12-3/TRBV12-4	NA	TRBJ2-3	TGTGCCAGCAGTTTATACTTAGCGGTTAGCACAGATACGCAGTATTTT	CASSLYLAVSTDTQYF
NA	TRBV28	many	TRBJ1-4	TGTGCCAGCAACGAAGAGGCCCCTGTCGAAAAACTGTTTTTT	CASNEEAPVEKLFF
NA	TRBV7-9	NA	TRBJ2-2	TGTGCCAGCAGCCCCTTGTACGGCACCGGGGAGCTGTTTTTT	CASSPLYGTGELFF
TRBD1	TRBV12-3/TRBV12-4	NA	TRBJ1-1	TGTGCCAGCAGCACGACAGGGTCTCGGACTGAAGCTTTCTTT	CASSTTGSRTEAFF
NA	TRBV28	many	TRBJ2-7	TGTGCCAGCAGTTTTGGGTTCTACGAGCAGTACTTC	CASSFGFYEQYF
NA	TRBV12-3/TRBV12-4	NA	TRBJ2-1	TGTGCCAGCAGTCTCTGGGACCTCCCGACGGTGAGCGAGCAGTTCTTC	CASSLWDLPTVSEQFF
NA	TRBV29-1	few	TRBJ1-2	TGCAGCGTTGGAGGGCCCCGGGGCTATGGCTACACCTTC	CSVGGPRGYGYTF
NA	TRBV6-1	many	TRBJ1-2	TGTGCCAGCAGTATGGGGGGCGGCTATGGCTACACCTTC	CASSMGGGYGYTF
NA	TRBV28	many	TRBJ2-5	TGTGCCGTCAGCAGGGGCCCGCGGGAGACCCAGTACTTC	CAVSRGPRETQYF
NA	TRBV20-1	few	TRBJ1-3	TGCAGTGCTAGAGATTACGGGGGGGCGAACACCATATATTTT	CSARDYGGANTIYF
TRBD1	TRBV25-1	NA	TRBJ1-2	TGTGCCAGCAGTAGGACAGGGGAAGGCTATGGCTACACCTTC	CASSRTGEGYGYTF
TRBD2	TRBV3-1	many	TRBJ2-3	TGTGCCAGCAGCCACGGCGGGAGGGACACAGATACGCAGTATTTT	CASSHGGRDTDTQYF
NA	TRBV5-1	NA	TRBJ1-3	TGCGCCAGCAGCTTGACAGAGTCAAACACCATATATTTT	CASSLTESNTIYF
NA	TRBV12-3/TRBV12-4	few	TRBJ2-7	TGTGCCAGCAGTTTAGTGGCGGAAGGCCTGGAGCAGTACTTC	CASSLVAEGLEQYF
NA	TRBV20-1	many	TRBJ1-5	TGCAGTGCCCGAATAAACCCCAATCAGCCCCAGCATTTT	CSARINPNQPQHF
TRBD2	TRBV7-2	many	TRBJ2-1	TGTGCCAGCAGCTTGTTAACTAGCGGGATGGAGGGTAATGAGCAGTTCTTC	CASSLLTSGMEGNEQFF